This TCR beta chain was identified in a study of T cell responses to AZD1222 COVID-19 vaccine. In regard to this clone: Its matching antigen is unknown.

Regarding the study as a whole: Dominant at 160-218 and 743-854, vaccine-associated CD4 TCRs also spanned spike. Within unmutated variant regions lay the reported targets of nearly half of spike-specific TCRs.

The method was immunoSEQ multiplex PCR; TCRdb's version includes in-frame clones alone and lacks a portion of them. This table has approximately 110,000 clones, around 87% appearing once. Germline V lookup: CDR1 MNHEY, CDR2 SVGEGT. Trimming removed 6 bases from V and 8 bases from J; junction bases left unmatched: 6. The CDR3 contains 13 residues. This chain connects TRBV6-2 or TRBV6-3 to TRBJ1-5, with TRBD1 identical over 8 bases. The sample was peripheral blood, taken on day 0 of AZD1222 vaccination. This TCR was recovered from an adult in good health. The CDR3 sequence: CASSPGGAEPQHF. DNA for the CDR3: TGTGCCAGCAGCCCAGGGGGCGCAGAGCCCCAGCATTTT.